The present T cell receptor beta chain was sequenced within a study of T cell repertoires in cytomegalovirus infection. Across the whole study: Matching HLA type and CMV infection were both indicated by public TCR beta signatures.

Study results and caveats: Identification of carriers of CMV plus the relevant HLA was achieved through cumulative public TCR beta family frequency. The ex vivo response was dominated by HLA-C-restricted CMV-specific TCR beta clonotypes.

V trimming: 5 bases; J trimming: 5 bases; junction bases outside the gene matches: 14. Germline V CDR1 and CDR2: LNHDA, SQIVND (reference sequence). The CDR3 has 16 amino acids. Remarks on this clonotype: Its antigen is undetermined.

TCRdb re-analysed the reads in MiXCR, keeping a single row per CDR3 protein. This table has 480,000 or so distinct CDR3 sequences, roughly 10% appearing once. Sequencing input: PBMCs. The chain has TRBV19 and TRBJ1-2; 7 bases are shared with TRBD1. The clonotype was recovered from a human donor in good health (CMV status not recorded). Some clones in this sample may be carry-over from other donors' samples. The CDR3 sequence: CASSPFTDRAKYGYTF. CDR3 nucleotides: TGTGCCAGTAGTCCATTCACCGACAGGGCGAAATATGGCTACACCTTC. The whole variable domain, filled in from reference TRBV19 and TRBJ1-2, reads DGGITQSPKYLFRKEGQNVTLSCEQNLNHDAMYWYRQDPGQGLRLIYYSQIVNDFQKGDIAEGYSVSREKKESFPLTVTSAQKNPTAFYLCASSPFTDRAKYGYTFGSGTRLTVV.